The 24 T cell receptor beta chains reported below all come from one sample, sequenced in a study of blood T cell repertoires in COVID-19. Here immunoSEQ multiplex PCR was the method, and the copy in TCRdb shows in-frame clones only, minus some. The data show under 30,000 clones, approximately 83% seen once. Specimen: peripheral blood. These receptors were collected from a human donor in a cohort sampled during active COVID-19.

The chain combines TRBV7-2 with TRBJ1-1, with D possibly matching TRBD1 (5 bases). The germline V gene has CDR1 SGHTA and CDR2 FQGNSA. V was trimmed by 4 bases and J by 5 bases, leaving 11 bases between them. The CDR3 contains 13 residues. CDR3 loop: CASSSRVETEAFF. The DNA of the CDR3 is TGTGCCAGCAGCTCCAGGGTAGAAACTGAAGCTTTCTTT.

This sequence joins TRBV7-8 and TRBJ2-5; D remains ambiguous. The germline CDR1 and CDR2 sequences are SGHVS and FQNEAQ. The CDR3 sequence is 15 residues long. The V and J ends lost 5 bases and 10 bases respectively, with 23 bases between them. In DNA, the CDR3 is TGTGCCAGCAGCCATAGACGGGTCGAAGCCAAGGTCCAGTACTTC. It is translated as CASSHRRVEAKVQYF.

The CDR3 region is CASSSLGGSYNEQFF. The CDR3 nucleotides read TGTGCCAGCAGCTCCCTTGGCGGCTCCTACAATGAGCAGTTCTTC. This chain connects TRBV7-3 to TRBJ2-1; no reliable D call. The CDR3 extends over 15 amino acids. Germline CDR1 is SGHTA and CDR2 is FQGTGA. V lost 4 bases and J 0 bases, leaving 10 bases between the germline ends. Filled out from reference TRBV7-3 and TRBJ2-1, the complete variable domain reads GAGVSQTPSNKVTEKGKYVELRCDPISGHTALYWYRQSLGQGPEFLIYFQGTGAADDSGLPNDRFFAVRPEGSVSTLKIQRTERGDSAVYLCASSSLGGSYNEQFFGPGTRLTVL.

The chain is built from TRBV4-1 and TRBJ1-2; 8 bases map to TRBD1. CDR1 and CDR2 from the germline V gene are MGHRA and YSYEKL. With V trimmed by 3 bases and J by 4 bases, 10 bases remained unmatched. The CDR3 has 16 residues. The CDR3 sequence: CASSQVAAGGVYGYTF. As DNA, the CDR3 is TGCGCCAGCAGCCAGGTGGCCGCAGGGGGCGTCTATGGCTACACCTTC.

CDR3 sequence (DNA): TGTGCCAGCTCAGGACAGGGGGGCACAGATACGCAGTATTTT. It encodes CASSGQGGTDTQYF. The rearrangement joins TRBV18 to TRBJ2-3; 10 positions agree with TRBD1. This CDR3 contains 14 residues. J lost 1 base, V lost 5 bases, and 0 bases had no gene match. Germline V gene lookup returns CDR1 KGHSH and CDR2 LQKENI.

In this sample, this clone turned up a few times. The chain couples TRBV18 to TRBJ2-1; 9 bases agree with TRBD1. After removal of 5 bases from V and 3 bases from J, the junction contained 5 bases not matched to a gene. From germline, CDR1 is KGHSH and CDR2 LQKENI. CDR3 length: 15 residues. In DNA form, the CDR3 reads TGTGCCAGCTCATCCGGGACAGGGATCTACAATGAGCAGTTCTTC. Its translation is CASSSGTGIYNEQFF. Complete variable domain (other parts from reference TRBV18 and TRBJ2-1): NAGVMQNPRHLVRRRGQEARLRCSPMKGHSHVYWYRQLPEEGLKFMVYLQKENIIDESGMPKERFSAEFPKEGPSILRIQQVVRGDSAAYFCASSSGTGIYNEQFFGPGTRLTVL.

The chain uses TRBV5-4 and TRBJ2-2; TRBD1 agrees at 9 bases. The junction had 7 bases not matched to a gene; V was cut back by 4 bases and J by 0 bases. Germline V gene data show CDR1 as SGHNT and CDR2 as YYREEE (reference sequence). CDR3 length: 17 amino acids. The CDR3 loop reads CASSLHRDRANTGELFF. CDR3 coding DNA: TGTGCCAGCAGCCTCCACCGGGACAGGGCGAACACCGGGGAGCTGTTTTTT. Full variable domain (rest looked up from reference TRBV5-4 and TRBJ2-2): ETGVTQSPTHLIKTRGQQVTLRCSSQSGHNTVSWYQQALGQGPQFIFQYYREEENGRGNFPPRFSGLQFPNYSSELNVNALELDDSALYLCASSLHRDRANTGELFFGEGSRLTVL.

The DNA of the CDR3 is TGCGCCAGCAGCTGGTTAGCGGGGGGCACAGATACGCAGTATTTT. Translated, it gives CASSWLAGGTDTQYF. This chain connects TRBV5-1 to TRBJ2-3; 9 bases are shared with TRBD2. The CDR3 contains 15 residues. V lost 3 bases and J lost 1; bases outside the gene matches: 3. Germline V gene lookup returns CDR1 SGHRS and CDR2 YFSETQ.

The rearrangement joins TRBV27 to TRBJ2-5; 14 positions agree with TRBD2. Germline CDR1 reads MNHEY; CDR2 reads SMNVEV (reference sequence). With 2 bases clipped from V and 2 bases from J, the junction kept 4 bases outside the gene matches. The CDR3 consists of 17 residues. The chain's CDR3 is CASSLKGLAGVQETQYF. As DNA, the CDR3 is TGTGCCAGCAGTTTAAAGGGACTAGCGGGAGTACAAGAGACCCAGTACTTC.

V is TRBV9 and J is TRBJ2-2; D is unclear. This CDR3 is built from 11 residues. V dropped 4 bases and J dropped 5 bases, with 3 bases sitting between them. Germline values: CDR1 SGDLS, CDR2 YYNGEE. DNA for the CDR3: TGTGCCAGCAGCCGTACCGGGGAGCTGTTTTTT. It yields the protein CASSRTGELFF.

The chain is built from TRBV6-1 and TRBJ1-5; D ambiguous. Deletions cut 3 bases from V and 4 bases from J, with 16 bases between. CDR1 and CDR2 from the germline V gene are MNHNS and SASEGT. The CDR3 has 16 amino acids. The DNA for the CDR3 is TGTGCCAGCAGTGATCTTGTGCGGGGTGGTAATCAGCCCCAGCATTTT. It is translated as CASSDLVRGGNQPQHF.

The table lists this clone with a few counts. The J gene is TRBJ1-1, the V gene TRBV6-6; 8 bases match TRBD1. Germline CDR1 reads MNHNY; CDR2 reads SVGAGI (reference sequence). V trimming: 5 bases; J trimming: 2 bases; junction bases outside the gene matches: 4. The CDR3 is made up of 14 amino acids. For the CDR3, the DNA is TGTGCCAGCAGTCCGACAGGGGCCAACACTGAAGCTTTCTTT. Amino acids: CASSPTGANTEAFF.

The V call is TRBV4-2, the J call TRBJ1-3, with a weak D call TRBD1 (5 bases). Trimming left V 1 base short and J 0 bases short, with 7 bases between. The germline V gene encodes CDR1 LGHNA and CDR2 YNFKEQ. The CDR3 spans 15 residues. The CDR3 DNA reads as TGTGCCAGCAGCCAAGGGGGCGGCTCTGGAAACACCATATATTTT. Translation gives CASSQGGGSGNTIYF.

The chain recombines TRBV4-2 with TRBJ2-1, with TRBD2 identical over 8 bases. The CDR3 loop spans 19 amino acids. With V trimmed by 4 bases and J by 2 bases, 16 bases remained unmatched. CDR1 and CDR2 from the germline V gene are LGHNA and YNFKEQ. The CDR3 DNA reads TGTGCCAGCAGCCCCAACTTAGCGTTAGCGGGGATTACCTACAATGAGCAGTTCTTC. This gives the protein CASSPNLALAGITYNEQFF.

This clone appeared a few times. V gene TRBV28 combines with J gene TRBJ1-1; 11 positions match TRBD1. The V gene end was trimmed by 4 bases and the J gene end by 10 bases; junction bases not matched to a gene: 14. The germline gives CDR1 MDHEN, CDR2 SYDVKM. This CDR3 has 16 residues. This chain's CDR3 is CASSSRDRGVLKVAFF. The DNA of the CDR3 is TGTGCCAGCAGTTCCCGGGACAGGGGGGTTCTAAAGGTAGCTTTCTTT.

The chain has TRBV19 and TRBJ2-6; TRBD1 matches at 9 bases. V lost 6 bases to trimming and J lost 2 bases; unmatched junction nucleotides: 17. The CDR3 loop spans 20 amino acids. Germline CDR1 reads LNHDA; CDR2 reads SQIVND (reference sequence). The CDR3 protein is CASSRTVGTGRVAGANVLTF. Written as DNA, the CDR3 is TGTGCCAGTAGCCGAACGGTGGGGACAGGGAGAGTAGCTGGGGCCAACGTCCTGACTTTC.

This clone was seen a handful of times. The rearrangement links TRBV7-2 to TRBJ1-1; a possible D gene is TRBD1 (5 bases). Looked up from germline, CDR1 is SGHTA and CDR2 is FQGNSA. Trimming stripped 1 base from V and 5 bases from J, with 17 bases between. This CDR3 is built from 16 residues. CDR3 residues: CASSLGQGILGTEAFF. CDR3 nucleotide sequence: TGTGCCAGCAGCTTAGGTCAGGGCATATTGGGGACTGAAGCTTTCTTT.

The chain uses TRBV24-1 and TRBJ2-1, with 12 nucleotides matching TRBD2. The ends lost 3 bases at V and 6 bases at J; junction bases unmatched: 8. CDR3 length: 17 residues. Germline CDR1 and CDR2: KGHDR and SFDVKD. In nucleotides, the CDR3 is TGTGCCACCAGTGATCTTCGGACTAGCGGGGACCTCAATGAGCAGTTCTTC. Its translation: CATSDLRTSGDLNEQFF.

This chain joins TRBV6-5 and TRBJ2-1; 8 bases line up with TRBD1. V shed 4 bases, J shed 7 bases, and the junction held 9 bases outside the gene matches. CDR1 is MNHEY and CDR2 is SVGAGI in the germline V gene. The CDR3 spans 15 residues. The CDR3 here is CASSSLRGLGNEQFF. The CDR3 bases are TGTGCCAGCAGTTCCCTCAGGGGGCTCGGGAATGAGCAGTTCTTC.

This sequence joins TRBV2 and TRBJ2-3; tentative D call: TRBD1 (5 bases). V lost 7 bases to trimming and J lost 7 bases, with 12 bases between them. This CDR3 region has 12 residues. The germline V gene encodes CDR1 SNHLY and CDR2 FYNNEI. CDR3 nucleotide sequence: TGTGCCAGCACCCAGCAGGGCAATACGCAGTATTTT. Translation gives CASTQQGNTQYF. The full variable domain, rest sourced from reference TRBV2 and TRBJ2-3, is EPEVTQTPSHQVTQMGQEVILRCVPISNHLYFYWYRQILGQKVEFLVSFYNNEISEKSEIFDDQFSVERPDGSNFTLKIRSTKLEDSAMYFCASTQQGNTQYFGPGTRLTVL.

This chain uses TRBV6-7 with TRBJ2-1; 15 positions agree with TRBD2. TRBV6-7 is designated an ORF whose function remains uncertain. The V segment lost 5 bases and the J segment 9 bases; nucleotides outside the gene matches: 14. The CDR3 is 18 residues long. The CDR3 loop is CASSPYNGLAGGKGEQFF. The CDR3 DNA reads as TGTGCCAGCAGTCCATACAACGGACTAGCGGGAGGGAAGGGTGAGCAGTTCTTC.

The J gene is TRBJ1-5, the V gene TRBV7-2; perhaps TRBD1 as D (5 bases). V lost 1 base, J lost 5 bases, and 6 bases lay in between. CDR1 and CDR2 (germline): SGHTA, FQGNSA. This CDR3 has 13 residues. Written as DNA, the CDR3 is TGTGCCAGCAGCTTAGTGGGGCATCAGCCCCAGCATTTT. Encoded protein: CASSLVGHQPQHF.

DNA of the CDR3: TGTGCCAGCTCAGCCCGGACAGGGGAGTCTGGAGGCTACACCTTC. This gives the protein CASSARTGESGGYTF. The V call is TRBV18, the J call TRBJ1-2, with 9 bases aligning to TRBD1. Trimming removed 5 bases from V and 8 bases from J; junction bases left unmatched: 12. CDR1 and CDR2 (germline): KGHSH, LQKENI. The CDR3 totals 15 residues. Together with reference TRBV18 and TRBJ1-2, the CDR3 gives the full variable domain: NAGVMQNPRHLVRRRGQEARLRCSPMKGHSHVYWYRQLPEEGLKFMVYLQKENIIDESGMPKERFSAEFPKEGPSILRIQQVVRGDSAAYFCASSARTGESGGYTFGSGTRLTVV.

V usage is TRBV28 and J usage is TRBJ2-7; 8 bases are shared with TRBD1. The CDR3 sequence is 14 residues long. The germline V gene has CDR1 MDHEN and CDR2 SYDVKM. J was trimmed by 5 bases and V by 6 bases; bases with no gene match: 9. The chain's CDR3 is CASRPGQGANEQYF. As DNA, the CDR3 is TGTGCCAGCAGGCCCGGACAGGGAGCTAACGAGCAGTACTTC. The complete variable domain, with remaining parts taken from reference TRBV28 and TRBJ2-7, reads DVKVTQSSRYLVKRTGEKVFLECVQDMDHENMFWYRQDPGLGLRLIYFSYDVKMKEKGDIPEGYSVSREKKERFSLILESASTNQTSMYLCASRPGQGANEQYFGPGTRLTVT.